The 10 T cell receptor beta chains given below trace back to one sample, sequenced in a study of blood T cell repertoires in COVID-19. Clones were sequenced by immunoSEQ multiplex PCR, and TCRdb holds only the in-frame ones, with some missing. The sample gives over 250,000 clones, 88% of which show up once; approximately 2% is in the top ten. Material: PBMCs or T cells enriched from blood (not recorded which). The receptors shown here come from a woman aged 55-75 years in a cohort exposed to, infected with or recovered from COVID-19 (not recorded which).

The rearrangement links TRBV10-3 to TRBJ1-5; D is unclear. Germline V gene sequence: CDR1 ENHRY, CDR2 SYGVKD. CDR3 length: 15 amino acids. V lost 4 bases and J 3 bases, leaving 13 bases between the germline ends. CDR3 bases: TGTGCCATCAGTGGGGGTACCGGGGACAATCAGCCCCAGCATTTT. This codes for CAISGGTGDNQPQHF.

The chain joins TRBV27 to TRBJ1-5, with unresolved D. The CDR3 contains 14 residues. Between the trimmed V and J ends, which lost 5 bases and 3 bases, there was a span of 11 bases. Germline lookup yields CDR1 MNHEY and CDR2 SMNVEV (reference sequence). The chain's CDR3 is CASSLAGFNQPQHF. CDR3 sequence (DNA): TGTGCCAGCAGTCTAGCGGGGTTCAATCAGCCCCAGCATTTT.

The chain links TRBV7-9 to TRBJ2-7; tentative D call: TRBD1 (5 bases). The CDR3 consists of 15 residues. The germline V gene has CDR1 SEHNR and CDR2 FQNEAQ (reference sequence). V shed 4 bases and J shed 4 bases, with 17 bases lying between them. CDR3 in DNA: TGTGCCAGCAGCTCCGGCCTGGATAGGGGATACGAGCAGTACTTC. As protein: CASSSGLDRGYEQYF.

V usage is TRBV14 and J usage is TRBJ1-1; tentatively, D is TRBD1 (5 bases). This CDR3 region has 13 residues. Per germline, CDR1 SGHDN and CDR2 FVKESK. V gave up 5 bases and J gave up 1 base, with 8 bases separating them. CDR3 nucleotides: TGTGCCAGCAGCGTCGGGGGGAACACTGAAGCTTTCTTT. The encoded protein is CASSVGGNTEAFF. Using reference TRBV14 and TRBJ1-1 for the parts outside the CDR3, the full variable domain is EAGVTQFPSHSVIEKGQTVTLRCDPISGHDNLYWYRRVMGKEIKFLLHFVKESKQDESGMPNNRFLAERTGGTYSTLKVQPAELEDSGVYFCASSVGGNTEAFFGQGTRLTVV.

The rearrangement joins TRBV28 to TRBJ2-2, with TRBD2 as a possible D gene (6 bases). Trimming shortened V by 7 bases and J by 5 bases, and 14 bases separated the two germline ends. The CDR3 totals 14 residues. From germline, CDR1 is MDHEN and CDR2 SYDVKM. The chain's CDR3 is CASNELANTGELFF. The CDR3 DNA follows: TGTGCCAGCAATGAACTAGCTAATACCGGGGAGCTGTTTTTT.

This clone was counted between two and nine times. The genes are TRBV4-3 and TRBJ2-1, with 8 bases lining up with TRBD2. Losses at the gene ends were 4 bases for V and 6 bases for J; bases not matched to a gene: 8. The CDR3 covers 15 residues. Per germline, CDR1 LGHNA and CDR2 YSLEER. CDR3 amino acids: CASSPEERELNEQFF. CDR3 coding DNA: TGCGCCAGCAGCCCGGAGGAGCGGGAGCTCAATGAGCAGTTCTTC.

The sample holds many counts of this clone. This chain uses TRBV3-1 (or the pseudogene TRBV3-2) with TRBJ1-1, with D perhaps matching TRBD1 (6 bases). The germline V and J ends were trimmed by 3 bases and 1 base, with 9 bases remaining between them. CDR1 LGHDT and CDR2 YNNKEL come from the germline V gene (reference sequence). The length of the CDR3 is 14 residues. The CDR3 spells CASSQSDRNTEAFF. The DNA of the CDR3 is TGTGCCAGCAGCCAGTCGGACAGGAACACTGAAGCTTTCTTT.

CDR3 in amino acids: CAWSGKGYNEQFF. Here the CDR3 DNA reads TGTGCCTGGAGTGGAAAGGGGTACAATGAGCAGTTCTTC. The chain uses TRBV30 and TRBJ2-1; a possible D gene is TRBD1 (5 bases). Germline CDR1 and CDR2: GTSNPN and SVGIG (reference sequence). The V end lost 1 base, the J end lost 4 bases, and 8 bases lay between the germline ends. The CDR3 is made up of 13 amino acids.

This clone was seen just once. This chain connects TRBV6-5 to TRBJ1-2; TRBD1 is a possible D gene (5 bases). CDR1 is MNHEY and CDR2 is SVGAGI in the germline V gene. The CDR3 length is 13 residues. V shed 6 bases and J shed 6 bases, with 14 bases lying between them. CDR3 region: CASSTQGGNGYTF. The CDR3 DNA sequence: TGTGCCAGCAGCACCCAGGGAGGGAATGGCTACACCTTC.

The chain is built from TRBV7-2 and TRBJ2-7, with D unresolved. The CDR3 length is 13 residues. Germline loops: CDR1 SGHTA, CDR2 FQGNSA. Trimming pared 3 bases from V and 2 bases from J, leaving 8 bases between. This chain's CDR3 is CASSFSGAYEQYF. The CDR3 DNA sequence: TGTGCCAGCAGCTTCTCAGGCGCCTACGAGCAGTACTTC. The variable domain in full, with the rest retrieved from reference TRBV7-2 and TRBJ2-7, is GAGVSQSPSNKVTEKGKDVELRCDPISGHTALYWYRQSLGQGLEFLIYFQGNSAPDKSGLPSDRFSAERTGGSVSTLTIQRTQQEDSAVYLCASSFSGAYEQYFGPGTRLTVT.